What follows are 15 T cell receptor beta chains derived from one specimen sequenced in a study of shared clonotypes between healthy human individuals. Clones were sequenced by immunoSEQ multiplex PCR, and TCRdb holds only the in-frame ones, with some missing. The data contain about 980,000 clones, more than 75% of them singletons. The source material was memory CD4+ T cells sorted from blood. Subset noted: CD45RA-negative fraction. The source of these receptors is a man between 18 and 29 years old in good health.

The chain joins TRBV7-2 to TRBJ2-1, with 7 bases identical to TRBD1. CDR3 length equals 13 residues. Trimming cost V 5 bases and J 4 bases; bases outside gene matches: 2. Germline V gene lookup returns CDR1 SGHTA and CDR2 FQGNSA. CDR3 nucleotides: TGTGCCAGCAGCCCACAGGGGTACAATGAGCAGTTCTTC. It translates to CASSPQGYNEQFF.

The rearrangement links TRBV28 to TRBJ1-1; no clear D. The V end was cut by 6 bases, the J end by 11 bases, with 16 bases between. This CDR3 contains 12 residues. Germline V gene lookup returns CDR1 MDHEN and CDR2 SYDVKM. CDR3 in DNA: TGTGCCAGCAGGAAAAATTGGTCGAATGCTTTCTTT. Its protein product is CASRKNWSNAFF. The full variable domain, with the rest looked up from reference TRBV28 and TRBJ1-1, is DVKVTQSSRYLVKRTGEKVFLECVQDMDHENMFWYRQDPGLGLRLIYFSYDVKMKEKGDIPEGYSVSREKKERFSLILESASTNQTSMYLCASRKNWSNAFFGQGTRLTVV.

V is TRBV28 and J is TRBJ1-4; D unclear. V lost 1 base to trimming and J lost 7 bases, with 10 bases between them. The CDR3 sequence is 14 residues long. CDR1 MDHEN and CDR2 SYDVKM come from the germline V gene. This CDR3 reads CASSLSPSREKLFF. CDR3 in DNA: TGTGCCAGCAGTTTATCCCCCAGTCGTGAAAAACTGTTTTTT. Full variable domain (rest looked up from reference TRBV28 and TRBJ1-4): DVKVTQSSRYLVKRTGEKVFLECVQDMDHENMFWYRQDPGLGLRLIYFSYDVKMKEKGDIPEGYSVSREKKERFSLILESASTNQTSMYLCASSLSPSREKLFFGSGTQLSVL.

CDR3 residues: CASSVSGTSGTYEQYF. For the CDR3, the DNA is TGTGCCAGCAGCGTATCCGGGACTAGCGGAACCTACGAGCAGTACTTC. The rearrangement links TRBV5-4 to TRBJ2-7, with 11 bases identical to TRBD2. Trimming removed 4 bases from V and 2 bases from J; junction bases left unmatched: 8. The CDR3 consists of 16 residues. From germline, CDR1 is SGHNT and CDR2 YYREEE (reference sequence).

The chain combines TRBV2 with TRBJ2-6; no reliable D call. The CDR3 length is 16 residues. V lost 0 bases and J 0 bases, leaving 6 bases between the germline ends. Germline V gene lookup returns CDR1 SNHLY and CDR2 FYNNEI. The CDR3 nucleotides read TGTGCCAGCAGTGAAGCTCACGGCTCTGGGGCCAACGTCCTGACTTTC. It yields the protein CASSEAHGSGANVLTF.

CDR3 nucleotides: TGTGCCAGCAGCTTGCAAGGGCCCCAGCATTTT. Translation gives CASSLQGPQHF. The genes are TRBV7-2 and TRBJ1-5; D gene ambiguous. The CDR3 spans 11 residues. V was pared by 3 bases and J by 9 bases, with 6 bases between. Germline CDR1 is SGHTA and CDR2 is FQGNSA.

The chain carries TRBV5-1 and TRBJ2-7, with TRBD1 matching 7 bases. The CDR3 consists of 15 residues. Germline CDR1 reads SGHRS; CDR2 reads YFSETQ. Unmatched junction bases numbered 15, after V lost 5 bases and J lost 7 bases. Written as DNA, the CDR3 is TGCGCCAGCAGTCAAACTCCGGGACAGATAAGGGAGCAGTACTTC. It specifies CASSQTPGQIREQYF.

This sequence joins TRBV2 and TRBJ2-2; weak D call: TRBD2 (5 bases). CDR3 length: 20 amino acids. Germline CDR1 SNHLY, CDR2 FYNNEI. V was clipped by 5 bases and J by 1 base, with 26 bases between them. The CDR3 sequence: CASSPLLSLSGEGNTGELFF. CDR3 nucleotides: TGTGCCAGCAGTCCCCTCCTTTCCTTAAGCGGAGAAGGGAACACCGGGGAGCTGTTTTTT.

In its sample, this clone was seen a few times. This chain connects TRBV28 to TRBJ1-1, with TRBD1 identical over 7 bases. V lost 10 bases, J lost 2 bases, and 7 bases stayed unmatched. The CDR3 consists of 13 residues. Germline V lookup: CDR1 MDHEN, CDR2 SYDVKM. As DNA, the CDR3 is TGTGCCACCAGGACAGGTGTTAACACTGAAGCTTTCTTT. This codes for CATRTGVNTEAFF.

This clone has just one count. This sequence joins TRBV5-1 and TRBJ1-1, with D maybe TRBD1 (6 bases). This CDR3 has 14 amino acids. Germline CDR1 reads SGHRS; CDR2 reads YFSETQ. The germline V and J ends were trimmed by 5 bases and 1 base, with 12 bases remaining between them. The CDR3 reads CASRPTGGNTEAFF. The DNA for the CDR3 is TGCGCCAGCAGACCGACAGGAGGGAACACTGAAGCTTTCTTT.

The gene calls are TRBV7-2 and TRBJ2-2, with TRBD2 matching over 7 bases. This CDR3 spans 14 amino acids. The J segment lost 6 bases and the V segment lost 0 bases, leaving 1 base of the junction unmatched. Germline values: CDR1 SGHTA, CDR2 FQGNSA. The CDR3 is CASSLATSSGELFF. CDR3 coding DNA: TGTGCCAGCAGCTTAGCGACTAGCTCCGGGGAGCTGTTTTTT. Together with reference TRBV7-2 and TRBJ2-2, the CDR3 gives the full variable domain: GAGVSQSPSNKVTEKGKDVELRCDPISGHTALYWYRQSLGQGLEFLIYFQGNSAPDKSGLPSDRFSAERTGGSVSTLTIQRTQQEDSAVYLCASSLATSSGELFFGEGSRLTVL.

V gene TRBV2 combines with J gene TRBJ1-2; 8 bases fit TRBD1. V lost 6 bases, J lost 7 bases, and 7 bases stayed unmatched. The CDR3 is made up of 13 amino acids. CDR1 and CDR2 (germline): SNHLY, FYNNEI. CDR3 sequence reads: CASSGQGNRGYTF. The CDR3 nucleotides read TGTGCCAGCAGCGGACAGGGCAATCGTGGCTACACCTTC.

The rearrangement links TRBV28 to TRBJ2-3, with D uncertain. Germline CDR1 reads MDHEN; CDR2 reads SYDVKM. Between the trimmed V and J ends, which lost 7 bases and 4 bases, there was a span of 18 bases. The CDR3 has 15 residues. In DNA, the CDR3 is TGTGCCAGCAACTCCAAGCCCCTTTCCCCAGATACGCAGTATTTT. It is translated as CASNSKPLSPDTQYF.

The chain carries TRBV5-8 and TRBJ2-3, with unresolved D. V was trimmed by 1 base and J by 4 bases, leaving 4 bases between them. CDR3 length: 12 residues. Germline CDR1 reads SGHTS; CDR2 reads YDEGEE. The CDR3 DNA reads TGTGCCAGCAGCTTGATCGCAGATACGCAGTATTTT. Encoded protein: CASSLIADTQYF.

Worth noting for this clone: Other DNA sequences within the sample encode an identical CDR3. J is TRBJ2-3 and V is TRBV29-1; D possibly uses TRBD1 or TRBD2 (6 bases each). The germline V gene encodes CDR1 SQVTM and CDR2 ANQGSEA. Trimming removed 7 bases from V and 0 bases from J, with 14 bases in between. The CDR3 is 14 residues long. The CDR3 loop is CSAPLGGSTDTQYF. The CDR3 nucleotides are TGCAGCGCACCCCTAGGGGGGAGCACAGATACGCAGTATTTT.